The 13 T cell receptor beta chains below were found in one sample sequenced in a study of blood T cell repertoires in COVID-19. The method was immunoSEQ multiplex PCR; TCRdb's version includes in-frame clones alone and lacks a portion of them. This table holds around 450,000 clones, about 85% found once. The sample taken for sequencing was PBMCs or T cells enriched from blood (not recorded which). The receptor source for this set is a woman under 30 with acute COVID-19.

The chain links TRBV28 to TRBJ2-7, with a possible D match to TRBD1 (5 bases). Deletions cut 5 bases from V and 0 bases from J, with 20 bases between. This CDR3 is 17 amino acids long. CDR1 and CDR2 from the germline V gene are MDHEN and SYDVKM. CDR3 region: CASSITPWTPSSYEQYF. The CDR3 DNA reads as TGTGCCAGCAGTATAACCCCTTGGACACCGAGCTCCTACGAGCAGTACTTC.

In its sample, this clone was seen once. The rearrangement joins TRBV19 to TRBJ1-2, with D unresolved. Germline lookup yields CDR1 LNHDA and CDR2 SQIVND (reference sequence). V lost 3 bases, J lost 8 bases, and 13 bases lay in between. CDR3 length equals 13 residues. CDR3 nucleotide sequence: TGTGCCAGTAGTATCGAGTCGGGAATCGGCTACACCTTC. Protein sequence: CASSIESGIGYTF.

The CDR3 DNA reads TGCGCCAGCAGCCAAGGGGTTAGCGGGTATGGTGAGCAGTTCTTC. Translation: CASSQGVSGYGEQFF. This chain joins TRBV4-3 and TRBJ2-1; TRBD2 matches at 7 bases. The CDR3 loop spans 15 amino acids. The ends lost 1 base at V and 9 bases at J; junction bases unmatched: 9. Germline values: CDR1 LGHNA, CDR2 YSLEER.

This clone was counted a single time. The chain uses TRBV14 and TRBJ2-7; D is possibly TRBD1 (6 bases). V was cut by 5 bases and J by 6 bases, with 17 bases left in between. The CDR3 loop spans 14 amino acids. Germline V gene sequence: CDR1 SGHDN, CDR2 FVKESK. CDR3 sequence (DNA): TGTGCCAGCAGCGGGTCAGGGGTCCTTAGCGAGCAGTACTTC. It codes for CASSGSGVLSEQYF.

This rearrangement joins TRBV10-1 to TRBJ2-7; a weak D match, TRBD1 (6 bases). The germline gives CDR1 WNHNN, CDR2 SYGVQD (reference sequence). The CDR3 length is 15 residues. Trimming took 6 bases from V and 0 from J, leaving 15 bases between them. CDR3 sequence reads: CASSAGTSSSYEQYF. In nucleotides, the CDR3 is TGCGCCAGCAGCGCCGGGACATCGAGCTCCTACGAGCAGTACTTC.

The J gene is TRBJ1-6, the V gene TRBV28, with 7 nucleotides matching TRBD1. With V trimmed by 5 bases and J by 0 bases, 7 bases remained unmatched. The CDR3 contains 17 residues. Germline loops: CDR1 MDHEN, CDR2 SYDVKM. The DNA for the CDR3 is TGTGCCAGCAGTCAAACAGGGGCGAGCTCCTATAATTCACCCCTCCACTTT. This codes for CASSQTGASSYNSPLHF.

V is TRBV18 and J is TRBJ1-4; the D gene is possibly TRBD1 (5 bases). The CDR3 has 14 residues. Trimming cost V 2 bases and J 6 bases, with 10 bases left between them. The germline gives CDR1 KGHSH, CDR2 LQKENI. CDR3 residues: CASSPGAEDEKLFF. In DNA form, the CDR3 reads TGTGCCAGCTCACCAGGGGCAGAAGATGAAAAACTGTTTTTT.

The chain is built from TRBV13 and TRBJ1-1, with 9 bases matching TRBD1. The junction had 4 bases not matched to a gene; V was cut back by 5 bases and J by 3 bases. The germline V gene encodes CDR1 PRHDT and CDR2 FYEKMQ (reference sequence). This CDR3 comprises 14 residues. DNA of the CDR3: TGTGCCAGCAGCCGGGACAGGGAGGACACTGAAGCTTTCTTT. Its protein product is CASSRDREDTEAFF.

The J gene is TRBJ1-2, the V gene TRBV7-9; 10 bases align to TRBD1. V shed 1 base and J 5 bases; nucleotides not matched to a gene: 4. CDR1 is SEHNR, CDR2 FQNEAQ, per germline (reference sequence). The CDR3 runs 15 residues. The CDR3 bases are TGTGCCAGCAGCTTAGGGACAGGGGGACTTTATGGCTACACCTTC. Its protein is CASSLGTGGLYGYTF.

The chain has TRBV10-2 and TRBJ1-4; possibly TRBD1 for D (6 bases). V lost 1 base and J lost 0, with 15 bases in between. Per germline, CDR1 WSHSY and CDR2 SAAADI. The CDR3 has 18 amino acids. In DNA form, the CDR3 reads TGCGCCAGCAGTGAGTTGCCAGGGACACTACCAACTAATGAAAAACTGTTTTTT. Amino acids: CASSELPGTLPTNEKLFF.

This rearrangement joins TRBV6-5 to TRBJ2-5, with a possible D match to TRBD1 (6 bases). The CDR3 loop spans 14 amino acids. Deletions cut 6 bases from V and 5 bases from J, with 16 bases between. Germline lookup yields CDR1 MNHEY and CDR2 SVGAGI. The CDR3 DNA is TGTGCCAGCAGGACCGCTGGGGGCTCGGAGACCCAGTACTTC. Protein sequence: CASRTAGGSETQYF.

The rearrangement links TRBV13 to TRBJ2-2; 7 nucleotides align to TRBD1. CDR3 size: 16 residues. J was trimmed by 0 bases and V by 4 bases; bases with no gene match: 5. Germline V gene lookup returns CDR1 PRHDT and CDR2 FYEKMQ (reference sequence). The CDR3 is CASSSYRGTNTGELFF. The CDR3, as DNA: TGTGCCAGCAGCTCATACAGGGGTACGAACACCGGGGAGCTGTTTTTT. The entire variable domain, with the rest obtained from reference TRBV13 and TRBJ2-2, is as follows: AAGVIQSPRHLIKEKRETATLKCYPIPRHDTVYWYQQGPGQDPQFLISFYEKMQSDKGSIPDRFSAQQFSDYHSELNMSSLELGDSALYFCASSSYRGTNTGELFFGEGSRLTVL.

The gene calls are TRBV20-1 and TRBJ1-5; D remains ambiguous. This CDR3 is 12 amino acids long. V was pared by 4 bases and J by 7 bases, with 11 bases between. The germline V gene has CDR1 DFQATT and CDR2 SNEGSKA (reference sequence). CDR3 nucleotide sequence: TGCAGTGCTACTGACCTGAGGCAGCCCCAGCATTTT. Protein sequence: CSATDLRQPQHF.